This T cell receptor beta chain was observed in a study of shared clonotypes between healthy human individuals (TCRdb year 2020). Study-wide context: A couple of women and a few men aged 18 to 49 years were included in the cohort. For each donor, three plates each were used for CD4 naive and CD4 memory, two plates were used for CD8 naive, and one plate was used for CD8 memory. Blood TCR repertoires of roughly five healthy adults were deeply sequenced to estimate repertoire size and the extent of clonotype sharing between individuals. To increase sequencing depth and limit assay-specific biases, different laboratories used diverse techniques to prepare libraries and sequence TCR repertoires. Between about 0.8 and 9 billion PBMCs per donor were obtained by leukapheresis.

The germline V gene sets CDR1 to SQVTM and CDR2 to ANQGSEA. Including the terminal cysteine and phenylalanine, the CDR3 comprises 13 residues. Solely the CDR3 DNA is kept, with 39 bases framed from the first base. After removal of 7 bases from V and 0 bases from J, the junction retains 3 bases not matched to a gene. Healthy HIV-negative adults with no recently reported acute infections or vaccinations were included as donors. Every donor was a Caucasian adult residing in Nashville, Tennessee, USA. Magnetic negative selection was used to enrich CD4+ T cells, after which naive cells were positively selected on CD45RA and the negative fraction became the memory subset. Blood was collected by leukapheresis, and PBMCs were isolated by Ficoll-Histopaque density gradient centrifugation and then cryopreserved in liquid nitrogen vapor phase. Purity and quantity of every magnetically sorted T cell population were checked by analytical flow cytometry. Genomic DNA was isolated from every sorted fraction and measured by UV absorbance on a Nanodrop 2000c.

TCR CDR3 regions were amplified from genomic DNA by multiplex PCR using the deep immunoSEQ assay. For each cell subset, the extracted genomic DNA was distributed evenly across all wells of several immunoSEQ 96-well plates, and each plate served as one replicate. For sorted subsets, about 220 ng of genomic DNA, equivalent to 25,000 to 35,000 T cell genomes, went into each replicate PCR. Purified libraries were measured with a Qubit 3.0 fluorometer, size-checked on a Bioanalyzer 2100, and measured again with the KAPA Library Quantification kit. Each immunoSEQ 96-well plate was sequenced on its own single-read 150-cycle Illumina NextSeq 550 flow cell. In the paper's pipeline: Because the immunoSEQ output held only junctional sequences and lacked quality scores, the filtering could not match the filtering applied to full-length reads. Sequences were annotated with PyIR, a Python wrapper for IgBLAST v1.9, using IMGT germline references to assign V/J genes and CDR3. Reads were removed for weak V/J assignments (E-value above 1e-6), missing CDR3, stop codons, out-of-frame junctions, or ambiguous translated residues. A V3J clonotype was defined by an identical inferred V gene, J gene, and CDR3 amino acid sequence. Percentage overlap between repertoires was computed as shared unique clonotypes divided by the size of the smaller repertoire. Repertoire richness was assessed with RTK rarefaction, the Chao1 estimator, and Recon v2.1 estimates of unobserved clonotypes. For all TCRbeta clonotypes obtained by the gDNA method from a few donors, generation probabilities were computed with OLGA. Not all clones reach the TCRdb copy of this immuneACCESS table, which keeps in-frame sequences only. Checked studies attribute under half of the gap to unresolved V genes and leave the rest unexplained. V and J calls and clone size are copied from that table; D and trimming were computed from the DNA. This sample comprises under 2,500,000 clones, 90% to 96% of them detected only once. The ten biggest clones cover about 0.13% of the sample.

Overall study results and their limits: Pairwise subsampling indicated that sequencing depth was expected to affect the degree of clonotype sharing among donors. Clonotypes shared by all four sorted-subset donors showed higher generation probabilities than non-shared clonotypes. Larger estimated clonotype richness was generally found for naive subsets than for memory subsets. Rarefaction of sorted-subset datasets indicated incomplete sequencing despite the large sequencing depth. When a handful of donors were compared, the shared fraction of clonotypes was about 5% for naive CD4, 3.5% to 4% for naive CD8, roughly 2.3% for memory CD4, and less than 0.5% for memory CD8. Only blood was sampled, and tissue TCR repertoires likely differ from those in blood. The genetic and exposure-history diversity represented was limited by the small number of donors.

This clone has a single count. It has no known antigen specificity. No qualities accompany the bases; no much larger clone lies one base away. The material sequenced was naive CD4+ T cells sorted from blood. Taken with the paper, the label for cell subset or site translates to: CD45RA+ positively selected. The rearranged chain carries TRBV29-1 and TRBJ2-1; TRBD2 agrees with 7 junctional bases. The receptor's source is a man aged 18 to 30 in good health. The bases read TGCAGCGCTAGGACTAGCTCCTACAATGAGCAGTTCTTC. This yields the protein CSARTSSYNEQFF.